The 5 T cell receptor beta chains listed next were all sequenced from one sample in a study of cytomegalovirus exposure and HLA in healthy donors (dated by TCRdb to 2016 to 2017). The library was prepared using the immunoSEQ multiplex PCR assay. TCRdb obtained this table from immuneACCESS and retained in-frame rearrangements with V and J assigned. These tables miss some clones; where compared with another copy, unresolved V genes account for less than half of the shortfall, and the remainder is unexplained. Present in this sample are 250,000 to 300,000 clones, around 90% of which were seen just once. Together, the top ten hold 0.37% of the sample. The source material was PBMCs. The receptor source for this set is a woman between 18 and 30 years old in good health and CMV-seronegative.

The chain joins TRBV4-1 to TRBJ1-2; D is undetermined. Trimming left V 1 base short and J 7 bases short, with 7 bases between. The CDR3 is made up of 12 amino acids. Germline CDR1 and CDR2: MGHRA and YSYEKL. The CDR3 nucleotides are TGCGCCAGCAGCCAAGGGTCAGGTGGCTACACCTTC. This codes for CASSQGSGGYTF.

The chain links TRBV19 to TRBJ1-5; 7 nucleotides match TRBD1. Per germline, CDR1 LNHDA and CDR2 SQIVND (reference sequence). Trimming at V came to 5 bases and at J to 0 bases, leaving 7 bases not matched to a gene. This CDR3 has 16 amino acids. CDR3 in amino acids: CASSLHGTDSNQPQHF. The CDR3 coding sequence is TGTGCCAGTAGTTTACACGGGACAGATAGCAATCAGCCCCAGCATTTT.

The chain employs TRBV18 and TRBJ2-1, with 16 bases matching TRBD2. Germline V gene sequence: CDR1 KGHSH, CDR2 LQKENI. This CDR3 spans 17 amino acids. V shed 3 bases, J shed 10 bases, and the junction held 9 bases outside the gene matches. In DNA form, the CDR3 reads TGTGCCAGCTCACCGCGCGCGGGACTAGCGGGGGGGCCCGAGCAGTTCTTC. This sequence encodes CASSPRAGLAGGPEQFF.

V usage is TRBV9 and J usage is TRBJ2-5, with D uncertain. Trimming pared 2 bases from V and 5 bases from J, leaving 7 bases between. Germline V gene sequence: CDR1 SGDLS, CDR2 YYNGEE. CDR3 length: 12 amino acids. CDR3 amino acids: CASSVLGETQYF. The DNA of the CDR3 is TGTGCCAGCAGCGTGCTCGGGGAGACCCAGTACTTC.

The sample holds one count of this clone. This sequence joins TRBV4-1 and TRBJ2-7; maybe TRBD2 (7 bases). This CDR3 has 15 residues. Trimming shortened V by 3 bases and J by 3 bases, and 15 bases separated the two germline ends. Per germline, CDR1 MGHRA and CDR2 YSYEKL. The CDR3: CASSQKEGDYYEQYV. In DNA, the CDR3 is TGCGCCAGCAGCCAGAAAGAGGGGGACTACTACGAGCAGTACGTC.